This T cell receptor beta chain was sequenced for a study of blood T cell repertoires in COVID-19. Study at large: COVID-19 samples from acute and convalescent phases originated in the United States, Italy and Spain. The cDNA or gDNA used as material had been derived from T cells, B-cell-depleted T cells, or PBMCs.

Original processing notes: Cell counts per sample came from amplifying reference gene primers. Clones were read by immunoSEQ multiplex PCR, and TCRdb kept only the in-frame ones, dropping some. V, J and clone size derive from that table, while D and trimming were established from the DNA sequence. Here the sample spans around 400,000 clones, approximately 87% being singletons. Seattle-derived patients entered the study during active infection and were followed longitudinally. Sequencing was done on a sample of peripheral blood. The TCR sequence derives from a woman aged 55-70 years with COVID-19, enrolled during active disease.

CDR3 sequence (DNA): TGTGCCAGCAGTTGGACAGGGGGAAGGGATACGCAGTATTTT. Encoded protein: CASSWTGGRDTQYF. The chain is built from TRBV27 and TRBJ2-3; 10 positions agree with TRBD1. After removal of 4 bases from V and 6 bases from J, the junction contained 4 bases not matched to a gene. This CDR3 has 14 amino acids. CDR1 MNHEY and CDR2 SMNVEV come from the germline V gene (reference sequence).